This T cell receptor beta chain was found in a study of PD-1 blockade in classical Hodgkin lymphoma (dated by TCRdb to the early 2020s). The study in broad terms: Nivolumab dosing was 3 mg/kg intravenously every 2 weeks, continuing until either disease progression or unacceptable toxicity. A peripheral blood immune signature of response to PD-1 blockade in classical Hodgkin lymphoma was defined using TCR beta sequencing and CyTOF.

General study outcomes and caveats: Trial patients with a complete response had baseline diversity similar to that of newly diagnosed patients, while partial responders and progressors had significantly lower diversity. Lower diversity was observed in patients in whom nivolumab was started less than 1 year after ASCT, and these patients were excluded from later analyses so that confounding by immune reconstitution would be avoided. The study covered only a single clinical trial cohort, and the causes of the repertoire differences, possibly disease activity or prior therapy, were still not defined. CD4+ but not CD8+ TCR diversity rose significantly by C4D1 (p=0.0027 vs p=0.16), most apparent in complete responders (p=0.02). Baseline TCR diversity was reported to be lower in newly diagnosed patients than in healthy donors and to be lower still in relapsed/refractory patients.

The intended sense of this specimen's time point label: cycle 4 day 1 (C4D1), after more than five weeks of nivolumab. Every trial patient had relapsed after autologous stem cell transplantation, and cohorts A, B and C differed in prior brentuximab vedotin exposure. Using a Miltenyi CD4+ T cell isolation kit, CD4+ T cells were purified from thawed PBMCs through magnetic negative selection. A total of over 55 patients with relapsed/refractory classical Hodgkin lymphoma made up the trial cohort, and each patient's best overall response was complete response, partial response or progressive disease. In the multi-cohort phase II CheckMate 205 trial, trial patients received single-agent nivolumab. An independent review committee assessed best overall response by applying the 2007 International Working Group response criteria. PBMCs from the trial were collected at three points: immediately before nivolumab initiation (C1D1), and during therapy at cycle 2 day 1 and cycle 4 day 1. Peripheral blood was collected in 8 mL Vacutainer Cell Preparation Tubes, from which PBMCs were isolated by centrifugation and then cryopreserved. Purified CD4+ and CD8+ fractions were prepared only for cases where an additional PBMC sample was available. Magnetically labelled cells were removed on LS columns in a quadroMACS separator, and the flow-through was retained as the purified fraction.

Genomic DNA was extracted with the Qiagen DNeasy kit from unsorted PBMCs and from negatively selected CD4+ and CD8+ fractions. Amplification of TCR beta CDR3 regions was done by immunoSEQ multiplex PCR with primers that anneal to V and J segments. A synthetic immune receptor repertoire was used to minimize amplification bias, and any remaining bias was removed computationally after sequencing. As for the authors' bioinformatics: Custom Python scripts were used to quantify repertoire diversity as the Shannon entropy index. Unsorted, CD4+ and CD8+ repertoires were analyzed separately, except in combined analyses where CD4+ and CD8+ sequences were merged in silico. A clone was considered expanded if an increase in frequency of at least 2-fold after treatment relative to C1D1 was found, and a pseudocount of 0.5 was applied to clones undetected at baseline. Clones with 0 or 1 copy at C1D1 were classified as singleton clones, and clones with 2 or more copies were classified as non-singleton clones. Clones expanded in unsorted samples were labelled as CD4+, CD8+ or unknown by matching protein sequences in sorted samples from the same patient. Wilcoxon tests on paired samples were used to test diversity changes from C1D1 to C4D1. TCRdb retrieved this table from immuneACCESS and kept in-frame rearrangements only. Not all clones are present; in checked studies, unresolved V genes account for under half, and no reason is known for the remainder. The V and J calls and clone size were taken over from that table, and D and trimming were inferred from the DNA. A total of 25,000 to 35,000 clones appear in this sample, approximately 85% of them only once. Around 2.4% of the sample belongs to the ten largest clones.

A note on this clone: Its antigen is still unknown. Per-base qualities were not stored, and no clone one base away is much larger.

The CDR3 contains 13 residues, cysteine and phenylalanine counted. CDR3 DNA only is kept here, 39 bases in frame from base 1. The germline V gene specifies SGHTA as CDR1 and FQGNSA as CDR2. V loses 1 base of germline sequence and J loses 10 bases, and the interval between the two ends is 11 bases. The rearranged segments are TRBV7-2 and TRBJ2-1; the D gene identity is not certain. The sequencing used CD4+ T cells from blood, collected before the fourth cycle of nivolumab. This clonotype originated in a human donor with classical Hodgkin lymphoma. CDR3 sequence: CASSLGSPWEQFF. The bases are TGTGCCAGCAGCTTAGGGTCTCCCTGGGAGCAGTTCTTC.